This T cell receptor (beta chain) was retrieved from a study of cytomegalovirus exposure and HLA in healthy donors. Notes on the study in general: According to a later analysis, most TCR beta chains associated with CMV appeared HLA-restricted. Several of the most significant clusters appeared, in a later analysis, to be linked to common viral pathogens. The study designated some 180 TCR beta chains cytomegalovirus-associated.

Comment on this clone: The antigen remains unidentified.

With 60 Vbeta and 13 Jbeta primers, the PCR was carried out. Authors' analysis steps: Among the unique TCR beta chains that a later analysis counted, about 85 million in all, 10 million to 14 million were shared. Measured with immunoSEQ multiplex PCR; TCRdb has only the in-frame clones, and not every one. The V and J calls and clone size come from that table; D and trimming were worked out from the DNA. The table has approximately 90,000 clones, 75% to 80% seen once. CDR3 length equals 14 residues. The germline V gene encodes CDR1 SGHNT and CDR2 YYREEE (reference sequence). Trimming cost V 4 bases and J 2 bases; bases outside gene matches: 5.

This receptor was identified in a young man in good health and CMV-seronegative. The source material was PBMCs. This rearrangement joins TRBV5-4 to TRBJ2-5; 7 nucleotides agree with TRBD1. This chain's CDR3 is CASSLRDRQETQYF. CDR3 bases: TGTGCCAGCAGCCTCCGGGACAGACAAGAGACCCAGTACTTC.